This passage covers 32 T cell receptor beta chains from one sample sequenced in a study of radiation and T cells in renal cell carcinoma. Only in-frame clones appear in the TCRdb table, and some are missing; sequencing was by immunoSEQ multiplex PCR. This table holds 5,000 or so clones, around half found once. Treatment described: 15 Gy SBRT to primary tumor, nephrectomy 4 weeks later. The specimen was tumor tissue, collected from a patient whose treatment included radiotherapy and nephrectomy. These receptors were taken from a man in his 60s with renal cell carcinoma.

The V call is TRBV6-1, the J call TRBJ1-1, with unresolved D. The CDR3 runs to 13 residues. CDR1 and CDR2 (germline): MNHNS, SASEGT. The germline V and J ends were trimmed by 5 bases and 0 bases, with 7 bases remaining between them. CDR3 residues: CASSFDMNTEAFF. The CDR3 DNA follows: TGTGCCAGCAGTTTTGACATGAACACTGAAGCTTTCTTT.

This clone occurred once. CDR3 nucleotides: TGTGCCAGCAGCTTAGCCTCCTCCTACGAGCAGTACTTC. Amino acid sequence: CASSLASSYEQYF. This chain joins TRBV19 and TRBJ2-7, with D unclear. Germline CDR1 and CDR2: LNHDA and SQIVND (reference sequence). The V gene lost 9 bases and the J gene lost 0 bases, with 12 bases spanning the gap. This CDR3 contains 13 residues.

This clone was seen more than once but under ten times. The rearrangement joins TRBV14 to TRBJ1-2; D ambiguous. CDR3 size: 14 residues. The germline V gene has CDR1 SGHDN and CDR2 FVKESK. V was shortened by 0 bases and J by 4 bases, with 9 bases between the two germline ends. The CDR3 DNA reads TGTGCCAGCAGCCAAGACCGGGCAGGCTATGGCTACACCTTC. This gives the protein CASSQDRAGYGYTF. Drawing the rest from reference TRBV14 and TRBJ1-2, the complete variable domain is EAGVTQFPSHSVIEKGQTVTLRCDPISGHDNLYWYRRVMGKEIKFLLHFVKESKQDESGMPNNRFLAERTGGTYSTLKVQPAELEDSGVYFCASSQDRAGYGYTFGSGTRLTVV.

CDR3 loop: CASSLNQRGYEQYF. The CDR3 DNA is TGTGCCAGCAGCTTAAATCAACGGGGCTACGAGCAGTACTTC. The rearrangement uses TRBV7-8 and TRBJ2-7; D is perhaps TRBD2 (5 bases). In germline, CDR1 is SGHVS, CDR2 FQNEAQ. The CDR3 extends over 14 amino acids. V dropped 2 bases and J dropped 3 bases, with 11 bases sitting between them.

This clone turned up a few times. J is TRBJ1-2 and V is TRBV5-5; the D gene is possibly TRBD1 (5 bases). The germline V and J ends were trimmed by 4 bases and 4 bases, with 17 bases remaining between them. This CDR3 contains 15 residues. The germline V gene encodes CDR1 SGHKS and CDR2 YYEKEE (reference sequence). The CDR3 coding sequence is TGTGCCAGCAGCCCTCACCGCGGGGGGAGCTATGGCTACACCTTC. It is translated as CASSPHRGGSYGYTF. The full variable domain, in which reference TRBV5-5 and TRBJ1-2 provide the parts outside the CDR3, is DAGVTQSPTHLIKTRGQQVTLRCSPISGHKSVSWYQQVLGQGPQFIFQYYEKEERGRGNFPDRFSARQFPNYSSELNVNALLLGDSALYLCASSPHRGGSYGYTFGSGTRLTVV.

This clone was detected a few times. This chain joins TRBV5-1 and TRBJ2-7; D gene unclear. Trimming shortened V by 4 bases and J by 2 bases, and 13 bases separated the two germline ends. Germline V gene lookup returns CDR1 SGHRS and CDR2 YFSETQ. This CDR3 spans 14 amino acids. The CDR3 reads CASSEDGLPYEQYF. The CDR3 nucleotides read TGCGCCAGCAGCGAGGACGGTTTGCCCTACGAGCAGTACTTC.

This clone was recorded only once. This chain uses TRBV7-2 with TRBJ2-7; possible D gene TRBD2, 6 bases. CDR3 length: 16 residues. V was pared by 2 bases and J by 2 bases, with 16 bases between. The germline V gene has CDR1 SGHTA and CDR2 FQGNSA. CDR3 bases: TGTGCCAGCAGCTTATTTGGGGGAGGTTCCACCTACGAGCAGTACTTC. It yields the protein CASSLFGGGSTYEQYF.

The chain couples TRBV7-8 to TRBJ2-7, with D perhaps matching TRBD2 (5 bases). V was shortened by 5 bases and J by 6 bases, with 17 bases between the two germline ends. The CDR3 totals 14 residues. Per germline, CDR1 SGHVS and CDR2 FQNEAQ. The CDR3, as DNA: TGTGCCAGCAGCGTAGGTGGGAGCTCTCCCGAGCAGTACTTC. It yields the protein CASSVGGSSPEQYF.

This clone was found a few times. The chain uses TRBV10-3 and TRBJ1-1; the D gene is possibly TRBD1 (5 bases). The CDR3 consists of 14 residues. Deletions cut 3 bases from V and 3 bases from J, with 11 bases between. CDR1 and CDR2 from the germline V gene are ENHRY and SYGVKD. CDR3 in DNA: TGTGCCATCAGTGAATGGGGGACGGACACTGAAGCTTTCTTT. Protein sequence: CAISEWGTDTEAFF.

The genes are TRBV2 and TRBJ1-6, with D possibly being TRBD1 (6 bases). Germline V CDR1 and CDR2: SNHLY, FYNNEI. The V and J ends lost 0 bases and 6 bases respectively, with 12 bases between them. This CDR3 contains 16 residues. CDR3: CASSEAIGGPNSPLHF. CDR3 coding DNA: TGTGCCAGCAGTGAAGCAATCGGGGGCCCTAATTCACCCCTCCACTTT.

A single count supports this clone. The chain carries TRBV5-1 and TRBJ1-3; D gene ambiguous. This CDR3 has 17 residues. Per germline, CDR1 SGHRS and CDR2 YFSETQ. V lost 1 base, J lost 0 bases, and 14 bases lay in between. The CDR3 spells CASSLKGDGSSGNTIYF. CDR3 nucleotides: TGCGCCAGCAGCTTGAAAGGCGATGGATCCTCTGGAAACACCATATATTTT. Full variable domain (rest looked up from reference TRBV5-1 and TRBJ1-3): KAGVTQTPRYLIKTRGQQVTLSCSPISGHRSVSWYQQTPGQGLQFLFEYFSETQRNKGNFPGRFSGRQFSNSRSEMNVSTLELGDSALYLCASSLKGDGSSGNTIYFGEGSWLTVV.

This clone appeared a single time. This CDR3 is CASSMTAAGNQPQHF. CDR3 sequence (DNA): TGTGCCAGCAGCATGACAGCTGCGGGCAATCAGCCCCAGCATTTT. J is TRBJ1-5 and V is TRBV7-8; the D gene is possibly TRBD1 (5 bases). V shed 5 bases and J shed 2 bases, with 13 bases lying between them. This CDR3 contains 15 residues. Germline V lookup: CDR1 SGHVS, CDR2 FQNEAQ.

In this sample, this clone turned up a few times. This sequence joins TRBV4-3 and TRBJ1-6; 8 nucleotides agree with TRBD1. There are 14 residues in the CDR3. CDR1 and CDR2 from the germline V gene are LGHNA and YSLEER. Trimming took 1 base from V and 14 from J; bases not matched to a gene: 7. CDR3 bases: TGCGCCAGCAGCCAAGGGACAGGGCCCTTCACCCTCCACTTT. The encoded protein is CASSQGTGPFTLHF.

This clone was detected only a few times. CDR3 sequence reads: CATSRGQARAKEAFF. The CDR3 region has the DNA TGTGCCACCAGCAGAGGTCAAGCCCGCGCTAAAGAAGCTTTCTTT. The chain employs TRBV15 and TRBJ1-1, with D unresolved. The CDR3 totals 15 residues. V lost 1 base and J lost 8, with 17 bases in between. CDR1 and CDR2 from the germline V gene are LNHNV and YYDKDF (reference sequence).

This clone was detected only once. V usage is TRBV7-8 and J usage is TRBJ1-1; tentatively, D is TRBD1 (5 bases). Trimming took off 5 bases at V and 1 base at J, with 14 bases between the two ends. CDR1 and CDR2 from the germline V gene are SGHVS and FQNEAQ. This CDR3 has 15 amino acids. The CDR3 spells CASSTTAGGNTEAFF. The CDR3 DNA reads TGTGCCAGCAGCACGACGGCGGGGGGGAACACTGAAGCTTTCTTT.

The chain links TRBV7-9 to TRBJ2-7; D is undetermined. Germline V CDR1 and CDR2: SEHNR, FQNEAQ (reference sequence). The CDR3 consists of 12 residues. Trimming cost V 10 bases and J 1 base, with 11 bases left between them. The DNA of the CDR3 is TGTGCCATTTTACGACGGTCCTACGAGCAGTACTTC. Translated, it gives CAILRRSYEQYF.

This clone was recorded a few times. This chain connects TRBV5-6 to TRBJ2-7; D call uncertain. V was pared by 1 base and J by 0 bases, with 11 bases between. Germline CDR1 and CDR2: SGHDT and YYEEEE. This CDR3 comprises 15 residues. The CDR3 region has the DNA TGTGCCAGCAGCTTGACCCTAGTAACCTCCTACGAGCAGTACTTC. Translation: CASSLTLVTSYEQYF. Full variable domain (outside the CDR3, taken from reference TRBV5-6 and TRBJ2-7): DAGVTQSPTHLIKTRGQQVTLRCSPKSGHDTVSWYQQALGQGPQFIFQYYEEEERQRGNFPDRFSGHQFPNYSSELNVNALLLGDSALYLCASSLTLVTSYEQYFGPGTRLTVT.

The chain couples TRBV18 to TRBJ2-1; TRBD2 aligns across 11 bases. Germline V CDR1 and CDR2: KGHSH, LQKENI. The CDR3 is 14 residues long. Trimming at V came to 3 bases and at J to 5 bases, leaving 0 bases not matched to a gene. Here the CDR3 reads CASSPSGGDNEQFF. DNA of the CDR3: TGTGCCAGCTCACCTAGCGGGGGGGACAATGAGCAGTTCTTC. Using reference TRBV18 and TRBJ2-1 for the parts outside the CDR3, the full variable domain is NAGVMQNPRHLVRRRGQEARLRCSPMKGHSHVYWYRQLPEEGLKFMVYLQKENIIDESGMPKERFSAEFPKEGPSILRIQQVVRGDSAAYFCASSPSGGDNEQFFGPGTRLTVL.

The V and J genes are TRBV6-4 and TRBJ2-1, with 11 bases lining up with TRBD2. The germline V gene has CDR1 MRHNA and CDR2 SNTAGT. V gave up 7 bases and J gave up 8 bases; unmatched junction bases: 16. The CDR3 length is 17 residues. The CDR3 DNA reads as TGTGCCAGCACCTGGGACAGATTAGCGGGAGGGCCGCATGAGCAGTTCTTC. Amino acid sequence: CASTWDRLAGGPHEQFF.

The chain employs TRBV6-4 and TRBJ2-5; 8 nucleotides agree with TRBD2. The CDR3 runs to 15 residues. V trimming: 6 bases; J trimming: 6 bases; junction bases outside the gene matches: 12. Germline values: CDR1 MRHNA, CDR2 SNTAGT. The CDR3 is CASSDTSGGGQTQYF. CDR3 sequence (DNA): TGTGCCAGCAGCGATACTAGCGGCGGGGGTCAGACCCAGTACTTC.

The genes are TRBV5-1 and TRBJ1-4; D might be TRBD1 (6 bases). The CDR3 extends over 16 amino acids. Germline V gene lookup returns CDR1 SGHRS and CDR2 YFSETQ. The V end lost 5 bases, the J end lost 0 bases, and 14 bases lay between the germline ends. The CDR3, as DNA: TGCGCCAGCAGACCCGGAACAGGGACAACTAATGAAAAACTGTTTTTT. It translates to CASRPGTGTTNEKLFF.

This clone is deemed medium-sized (0.01 to 0.1%). The chain combines TRBV27 with TRBJ2-7, with TRBD2 matching 11 bases. V lost 5 bases, J lost 0 bases, and 6 bases stayed unmatched. Germline values: CDR1 MNHEY, CDR2 SMNVEV (reference sequence). CDR3 size: 16 residues. For the CDR3, the DNA is TGTGCCAGCAGTCTCCTAGCGGGAGGATACTCCTACGAGCAGTACTTC. Amino acids: CASSLLAGGYSYEQYF.

This clone qualifies as medium-sized (0.01 to 0.1%). V and J are TRBV9 and TRBJ1-6; a possible D gene is TRBD1 (5 bases). This CDR3 is built from 15 residues. Germline V CDR1 and CDR2: SGDLS, YYNGEE. Trimming cost V 7 bases and J 8 bases, with 19 bases left between them. In DNA form, the CDR3 reads TGTGCCAGCGGACAACCCAGGGATAATGATTCACCCCTCCACTTT. This encodes CASGQPRDNDSPLHF.

CDR3 sequence (DNA): TGTGCCAGCAGCATCGGACCGAACACTGAAGCTTTCTTT. Translating gives CASSIGPNTEAFF. V and J are TRBV11-2 and TRBJ1-1; D ambiguous. Germline V CDR1 and CDR2: SGHAT, FQNNGV. Trimming removed 5 bases from V and 1 base from J, with 8 bases in between. The CDR3 consists of 13 residues.

This clone was seen a handful of times. The chain uses TRBV18 and TRBJ1-2; D perhaps matches TRBD1 (6 bases). Germline V CDR1 and CDR2: KGHSH, LQKENI. The CDR3 contains 15 residues. V shed 3 bases and J shed 0 bases, with 11 bases lying between them. DNA of the CDR3: TGTGCCAGCTCACCTGTCGGGGGGCCTAACTATGGCTACACCTTC. Amino acids: CASSPVGGPNYGYTF.

The chain combines TRBV19 with TRBJ2-6; a weak D match, TRBD1 (6 bases). From germline, CDR1 is LNHDA and CDR2 SQIVND (reference sequence). The CDR3 extends over 16 amino acids. V was shortened by 5 bases and J by 2 bases, with 13 bases between the two germline ends. CDR3 DNA sequence: TGTGCCAGTAGTGCCCCCGGACAGCCTGGGGCCAACGTCCTGACTTTC. Protein sequence: CASSAPGQPGANVLTF. Together with reference TRBV19 and TRBJ2-6, the CDR3 gives the full variable domain: DGGITQSPKYLFRKEGQNVTLSCEQNLNHDAMYWYRQDPGQGLRLIYYSQIVNDFQKGDIAEGYSVSREKKESFPLTVTSAQKNPTAFYLCASSAPGQPGANVLTFGAGSRLTVL.

This clone appeared a few times. The genes are TRBV6-1 and TRBJ1-2; tentative D call: TRBD1 (5 bases). Germline V gene lookup returns CDR1 MNHNS and CDR2 SASEGT. This CDR3 region has 14 residues. Trimming pared 8 bases from V and 2 bases from J, leaving 15 bases between. Written as DNA, the CDR3 is TGTGCCAGCGGCCAGGGAGCTTCAAACTATGGCTACACCTTC. Translated: CASGQGASNYGYTF.

This rearrangement joins TRBV5-4 to TRBJ2-7; the D is unclear. V lost 4 bases to trimming and J lost 3 bases, with 11 bases between them. The CDR3 extends over 13 amino acids. Per germline, CDR1 SGHNT and CDR2 YYREEE (reference sequence). The CDR3, as DNA: TGTGCCAGCAGCCAGCCCCCTAACTACGAGCAGTACTTC. It is translated as CASSQPPNYEQYF.

The V and J genes are TRBV28 and TRBJ1-3, with D possibly matching TRBD1 (6 bases). This CDR3 comprises 16 residues. V lost 3 bases to trimming and J lost 2 bases, with 14 bases between them. The germline V gene encodes CDR1 MDHEN and CDR2 SYDVKM. CDR3 DNA sequence: TGTGCCAGCAGTTTTTGGGGGGCGAGGGCTGGAAACACCATATATTTT. Its protein is CASSFWGARAGNTIYF.

The V and J genes are TRBV18 and TRBJ2-7; 8 bases align to TRBD2. V shed 3 bases and J 7 bases; nucleotides not matched to a gene: 8. The CDR3 contains 14 residues. CDR1 and CDR2 (germline): KGHSH, LQKENI. The CDR3 loop is CASSPFGGAEEQYF. CDR3 coding DNA: TGTGCCAGCTCACCTTTCGGGGGGGCAGAGGAGCAGTACTTC.

The gene calls are TRBV4-1 and TRBJ2-5; D may be TRBD1 or TRBD2 (6 bases each). The last part of the DNA fits TRBJ2-7 better; the J call may be wrong. Germline V gives CDR1 MGHRA, CDR2 YSYEKL. This CDR3 has 13 amino acids. The CDR3 protein is CASSLRGDYEQYF. CDR3 sequence (DNA): TGCGCCAGCAGCCTAAGGGGGGACTACGAGCAGTACTTC.

The rearrangement joins TRBV5-4 to TRBJ2-7; 7 bases align to TRBD1. This CDR3 contains 14 residues. The V gene end was trimmed by 2 bases and the J gene end by 5 bases; junction bases not matched to a gene: 7. CDR1 is SGHNT and CDR2 is YYREEE in the germline V gene (reference sequence). This CDR3 is CASSFGTVYNEQYF. CDR3 DNA: TGTGCCAGCAGCTTTGGGACAGTTTACAACGAGCAGTACTTC.